This TCR beta chain was documented in a study of human T cells and chemical hapten exposure. Study as a whole: Small pooled library volume differences mainly caused per-sample TCR yield variation.

The length of the CDR3 is 15 residues. Looked up from germline, CDR1 is MNHEY and CDR2 is SVGEGT. The V and J ends lost 4 bases and 0 bases respectively, with 13 bases between them. TCRdb passed the 5' RACE reads through MiXCR, listing each CDR3 protein once. In the table there are tens of thousands of distinct CDR3 sequences, 6% to 8.5% of which are singletons. Extraction of total RNA was performed on unfractionated whole blood. The sample holds many counts of this clonotype. The rearrangement links TRBV6-2 or TRBV6-3 to TRBJ2-7, with a weak D call TRBD2 (5 bases). This clonotype originated in a male donor in good health. Here the CDR3 DNA reads TGTGCCAGCAGTTCCGGACGGGGAACCTCCTACGAGCAGTACTTC. This codes for CASSSGRGTSYEQYF.